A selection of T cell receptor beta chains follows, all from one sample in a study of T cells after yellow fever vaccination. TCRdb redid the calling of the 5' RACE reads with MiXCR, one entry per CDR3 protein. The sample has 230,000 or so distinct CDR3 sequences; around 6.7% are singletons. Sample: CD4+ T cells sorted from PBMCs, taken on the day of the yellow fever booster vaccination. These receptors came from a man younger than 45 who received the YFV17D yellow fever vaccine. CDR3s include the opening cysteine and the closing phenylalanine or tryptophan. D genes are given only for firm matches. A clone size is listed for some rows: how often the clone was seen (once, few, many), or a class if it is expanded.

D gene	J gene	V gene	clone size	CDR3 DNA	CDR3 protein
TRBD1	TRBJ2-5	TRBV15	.	TGTGCCACCAGCAGAGGGGACAGGGGGCGAGAAGGAGAGACCCAGTACTTC	CATSRGDRGREGETQYF
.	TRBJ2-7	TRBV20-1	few	TGCAGTGCCGGCCAGCCCCTGGGCGAGCAGTACTTC	CSAGQPLGEQYF
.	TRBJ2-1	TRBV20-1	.	TGCAGTGCTAGAGATACGGGGGGCAGGGCATCTGAGCAGTTCTTC	CSARDTGGRASEQFF
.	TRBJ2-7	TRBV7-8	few	TGTGCCAGCAGCCGTGAACACCAGGGCGAGCAGTACTTC	CASSREHQGEQYF
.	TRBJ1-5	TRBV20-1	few	TGCAGTGCTAGAGATGGGGCGACAGCTAGCAATCAGCCCCAGCATTTT	CSARDGATASNQPQHF
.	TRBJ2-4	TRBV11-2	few	TGTGCCAGCAGCTTGTTTTACGCCCGAGGCTTCTCACTAGCCAAAAACATTCAGTACTTC	CASSLFYARGFSLAKNIQYF
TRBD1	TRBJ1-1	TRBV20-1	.	TGCAGTGCTAGAGTGGGACAGGGGGCGCGTAACACTGAAGCTTTCTTT	CSARVGQGARNTEAFF
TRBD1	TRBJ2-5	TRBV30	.	TGTGCCTTGGGACAGGGGAAGTCCCAGTACTTC	CALGQGKSQYF
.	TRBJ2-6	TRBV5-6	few	TGTGCCAGCAGAACCCGCTCTGGGGCCAACGTCCTGACTTTC	CASRTRSGANVLTF
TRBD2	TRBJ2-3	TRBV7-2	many	TGTGCCAGCAGTCCGGGAGGAGGAGATACGCAGTATTTT	CASSPGGGDTQYF
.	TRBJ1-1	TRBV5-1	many	TGCGCCAGCTTCCTTCAGGAGAACACTGAAGCTTTCTTT	CASFLQENTEAFF
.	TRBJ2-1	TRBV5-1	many	TGCGCCAGCAGCCTCGGGGTTAGTCCTTCCAATGAGCAGTTCTTC	CASSLGVSPSNEQFF
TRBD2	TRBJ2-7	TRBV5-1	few	TGCGCCAGCAGCTTGGTGGGGAGGGATGGCTACGAGCAGTACTTC	CASSLVGRDGYEQYF
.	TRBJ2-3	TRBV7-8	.	TGTGCCAGCAGCTTAAGGAGCGGGCGCAGCATAGATACGCAGTATTTT	CASSLRSGRSIDTQYF
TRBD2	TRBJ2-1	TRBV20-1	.	TGCAGTGCCAGAGGAAGTAGCGGGCGTACCGCCTCCTACAATGAGCAGTTCTTC	CSARGSSGRTASYNEQFF
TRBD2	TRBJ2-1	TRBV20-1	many	TGCAGTGCCGCTCCCGGACTAGCGTCCTACAATGAGCAGTTCTTC	CSAAPGLASYNEQFF
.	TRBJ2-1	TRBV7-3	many	TGTGCCAGCAGCTCGAACTATGAGCAGTTCTTC	CASSSNYEQFF
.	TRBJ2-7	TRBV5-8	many	TGTGCCAGCAGCGGAATTGAGCAGTACTTC	CASSGIEQYF
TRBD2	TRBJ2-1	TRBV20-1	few	TGCAGTGCTAGGTTGACTAGCGGGGGGAATGAGCAGTTCTTC	CSARLTSGGNEQFF
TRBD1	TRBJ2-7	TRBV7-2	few	TGTGCCAGCAGCTCAAAGACAGGGGCGGTGGAGCAGTACTTC	CASSSKTGAVEQYF
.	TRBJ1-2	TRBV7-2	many	TGTGCCAGCAGCTTAGCGGGACTAGGATCCCGCTACACCTTC	CASSLAGLGSRYTF
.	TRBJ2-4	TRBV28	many	TGTGCCAGCACCAGGGGACAAAGGGGAAACATTCAGTACTTC	CASTRGQRGNIQYF
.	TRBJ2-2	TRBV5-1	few	TGCGCCAGCAGCTTGCGTGAACACGGGGAGCTGTTTTTT	CASSLREHGELFF
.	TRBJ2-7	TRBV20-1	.	TGCAGTGCTAGAGCTCGACGCGAGCAGTACTTC	CSARARREQYF
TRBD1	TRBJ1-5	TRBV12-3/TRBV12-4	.	TGTGCCAGCACCCGACAGGGTAGGATGGGCAATCAGCCCCAGCATTTT	CASTRQGRMGNQPQHF
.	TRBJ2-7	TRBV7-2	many	TGTGCCAGCAGCTTAGCGGGAGCCCGCCACGAGCAGTACTTC	CASSLAGARHEQYF
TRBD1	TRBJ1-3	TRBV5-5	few	TGTGCCAGCAGCTTTAAAACAGGGGACCGAAACACCATATATTTT	CASSFKTGDRNTIYF
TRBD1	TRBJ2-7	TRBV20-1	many	TGCAGTGCTGCCCCGGGACAGGGTTACGAGCAGTACTTC	CSAAPGQGYEQYF
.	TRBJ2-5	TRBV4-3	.	TGCGCCAGCAGCCAAGATGTGGGGGTCGCGACCCAGTACTTC	CASSQDVGVATQYF
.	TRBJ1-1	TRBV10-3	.	TGTGCCATTGGGACGGCGAACACTGAAGCTTTCTTT	CAIGTANTEAFF
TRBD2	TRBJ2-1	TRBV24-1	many	TGTGCCACCAGTGATACCACTAGCGGGTTTTCCTACAATGAGCAGTTCTTC	CATSDTTSGFSYNEQFF
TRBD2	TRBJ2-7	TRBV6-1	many	TGTGCCAGCAGCATCTCACGGGGGGGCTCCTGGGAGCAGTACTTC	CASSISRGGSWEQYF
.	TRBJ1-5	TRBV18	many	TGTGCCAGCTCACAGGGGGGGCCCCAGCATTTT	CASSQGGPQHF
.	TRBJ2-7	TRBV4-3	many	TGCGCCAGCAGCCAAGTTATGTTCCCGGGCGGTACTTCCTACGAGCAGTACTTC	CASSQVMFPGGTSYEQYF
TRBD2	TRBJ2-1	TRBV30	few	TGTGCCTGGAGATTCGGGACTAGCGGCAATGAGCAGTTCTTC	CAWRFGTSGNEQFF
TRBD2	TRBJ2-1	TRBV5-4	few	TGTGCCAGCAGCTTGGGAGGACTAGCGGGTTACAATGAGCAGTTCTTC	CASSLGGLAGYNEQFF
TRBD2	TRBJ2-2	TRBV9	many	TGTGCCAGCAGCGGGAGTGGACTAGCGGACCCCGGGGAGCTGTTTTTT	CASSGSGLADPGELFF
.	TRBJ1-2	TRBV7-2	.	TGTGCCACATCGATGACCGGGTATGGCTACACCTTC	CATSMTGYGYTF
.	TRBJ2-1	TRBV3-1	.	TGTGCCAGCAGCCAAGGGACAACCGTCGATGAGCAGTTCTTC	CASSQGTTVDEQFF
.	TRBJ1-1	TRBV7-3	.	TGTGCCAGCAGCTTAGGCCGGAGGGGCATGAACACTGAAGCTTTCTTT	CASSLGRRGMNTEAFF
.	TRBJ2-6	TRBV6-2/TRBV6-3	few	TGTGCCAGCAGTTGGAACAGGGTCCCCTCCAACGTCCTGACTTTC	CASSWNRVPSNVLTF
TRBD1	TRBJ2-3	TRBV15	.	TGTGCCACCAGCTGGGACAGGCTGACAGATACGCAGTATTTT	CATSWDRLTDTQYF
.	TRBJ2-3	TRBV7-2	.	TGTGCCAGCATCAACCCCCGAAATACGCAGTATTTT	CASINPRNTQYF
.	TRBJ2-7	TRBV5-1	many	TGCGCCAGCAGCTTGGCGGGGTTCTACGAGCAGTACTTC	CASSLAGFYEQYF
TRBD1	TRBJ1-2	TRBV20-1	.	TGCAGTGCTTGGCCGACAGGGTCTAACTATGGCTACACCTTC	CSAWPTGSNYGYTF
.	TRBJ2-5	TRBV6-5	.	TGTGCCAGCAGTTACGCGTGGCGGCAAGAGACCCAGTACTTC	CASSYAWRQETQYF
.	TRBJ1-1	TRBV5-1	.	TGCGCCAGCAGCTTGGATCTTGGTGAAGCTTTCTTT	CASSLDLGEAFF
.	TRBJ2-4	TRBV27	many	TGTGCCAGCGGAGGGGACATTCAGTACTTC	CASGGDIQYF
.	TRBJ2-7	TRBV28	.	TGTGCCAGCAGCCCGTCGTCTGGCTCTGGCGAGCAGTACTTC	CASSPSSGSGEQYF
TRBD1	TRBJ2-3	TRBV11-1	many	TGTGCCAGCAAGGGTTCCAGGGGACAGAGGGGCCCAGATACGCAGTATTTT	CASKGSRGQRGPDTQYF
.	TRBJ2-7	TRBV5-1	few	TGCGCCAGCAGAGGTGTGGTGAGCTCCTACGAGCAGTACTTC	CASRGVVSSYEQYF
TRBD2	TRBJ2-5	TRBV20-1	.	TGCAGTGCTAGAGTTAGCGGGGGAGGGGGGACCCAGTACTTC	CSARVSGGGGTQYF
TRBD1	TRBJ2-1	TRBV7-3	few	TGTGCCAGCAGCAACAGGGGCTCCTACAATGAGCAGTTCTTC	CASSNRGSYNEQFF
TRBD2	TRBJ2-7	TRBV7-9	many	TGTGCCAGCAGCCTAAGCGGGAACTCCTACGAGCAGTACTTC	CASSLSGNSYEQYF
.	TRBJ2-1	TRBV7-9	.	TGTGCCAGCAGTCAGGGGCCCAGATACAATGAGCAGTTCTTC	CASSQGPRYNEQFF
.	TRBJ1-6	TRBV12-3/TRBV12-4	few	TGTGCTTCTCTTTGGGGGGGCTACATTTCACCCCTCCACTTT	CASLWGGYISPLHF
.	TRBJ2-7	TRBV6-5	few	TGTGCCAGCAGTTACTCGAGACTAAGCAGCTCCTACGAGCAGTACTTC	CASSYSRLSSSYEQYF
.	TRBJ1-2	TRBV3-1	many	TGTGCCAGCAGTACATACAGTTCCTACTATGGCTACACCTTC	CASSTYSSYYGYTF
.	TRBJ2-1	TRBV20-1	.	TGCAGTGCTAGTGCCGGGACTCCCGGCGATGAGCAGTTCTTC	CSASAGTPGDEQFF